This TCR beta chain was found in a study of shared clonotypes between healthy human individuals. Germline V gene sequence: CDR1 LNHNV, CDR2 YYDKDF (reference sequence). V shed 5 bases and J 4 bases; nucleotides not matched to a gene: 6. This CDR3 is built from 16 residues. TCRdb's copy holds only in-frame clones and misses some; the assay was immunoSEQ multiplex PCR. The sample has 450,000 or so clones; 60% to 80% are singletons. The sequenced sample was PBMCs. The chain combines TRBV15 with TRBJ2-1; 12 nucleotides line up with TRBD2. The sequence was obtained from a woman in her 40s in good health. Some clones in this sample may be carry-over from other donors' samples. The CDR3 sequence: CATSGAGLAGYNEQFF. CDR3 DNA: TGTGCCACCAGCGGGGCAGGACTAGCGGGATACAATGAGCAGTTCTTC.